These 12 T cell receptor beta chains were all obtained from the same sample, sequenced in a study of blood T cell repertoires in COVID-19. Sequenced by immunoSEQ multiplex PCR; TCRdb stores in-frame clones only, minus some. The data show around 72,000 clones, 88% seen once. The specimen was peripheral blood. The source of these receptors is a woman aged 70-85 years with acute or convalescent COVID-19.

The chain joins TRBV30 to TRBJ2-5; 9 bases are a match to TRBD1. The CDR3 runs to 15 residues. J was trimmed by 5 bases and V by 1 base; bases with no gene match: 8. Germline V gene data show CDR1 as GTSNPN and CDR2 as SVGIG (reference sequence). The CDR3: CAWSGDRGDWETQYF. The DNA for the CDR3 is TGTGCCTGGAGTGGCGACAGGGGGGACTGGGAGACCCAGTACTTC.

The chain carries TRBV18 and TRBJ2-7, with 8 bases lining up with TRBD1. Trimming cost V 3 bases and J 3 bases; bases outside gene matches: 1. This CDR3 region has 13 residues. Looked up from germline, CDR1 is KGHSH and CDR2 is LQKENI. CDR3: CASSPGTGYEQYF. In DNA form, the CDR3 reads TGTGCCAGCTCACCTGGGACAGGCTACGAGCAGTACTTC.

This sequence joins TRBV3-1 (or the pseudogene TRBV3-2) and TRBJ2-1; D not certain. There are 14 residues in the CDR3. Germline-derived CDR1 and CDR2 are LGHDT and YNNKEL (reference sequence). Trimming removed 4 bases at V and 8 bases at J, with 15 bases between. The CDR3: CASSPDQRTDEQFF. In DNA form, the CDR3 reads TGTGCCAGCAGCCCAGACCAGCGTACGGATGAGCAGTTCTTC.

V and J are TRBV6-5 and TRBJ1-2; weak D call: TRBD1 (5 bases). The CDR3 consists of 16 residues. Germline CDR1 and CDR2: MNHEY and SVGAGI. V gave up 4 bases and J gave up 0 bases, with 15 bases separating them. CDR3 sequence reads: CASSSTARKTNYGYTF. CDR3 DNA sequence: TGTGCCAGCAGTTCGACAGCCCGAAAGACTAACTATGGCTACACCTTC.

The rearrangement joins TRBV6-2 or TRBV6-3 to TRBJ2-1, with 12 bases lining up with TRBD2. Trimming took 5 bases from V and 2 from J; bases not matched to a gene: 1. The CDR3 is made up of 15 amino acids. Germline V gene lookup returns CDR1 MNHEY and CDR2 SVGEGT. The CDR3 sequence: CASSRTSGTYNEQFF. CDR3 nucleotide sequence: TGTGCCAGCAGTCGGACTAGCGGGACCTACAATGAGCAGTTCTTC.

The chain links TRBV7-9 to TRBJ1-6; maybe TRBD1 (6 bases). Deletions cut 5 bases from V and 10 bases from J, with 15 bases between. Germline CDR1 is SEHNR and CDR2 is FQNEAQ (reference sequence). The CDR3 loop spans 14 amino acids. CDR3 loop: CASSPDSGQSPLHF. Here the CDR3 DNA reads TGTGCCAGCAGCCCGGACAGCGGACAATCACCCCTCCACTTT.

A remark on this clone: The same CDR3 arises from other DNA sequences in this sample as well. The chain carries TRBV18 and TRBJ2-7; D may be TRBD1 (5 bases). Germline assignment: CDR1 KGHSH and CDR2 LQKENI. The CDR3 covers 11 residues. Trimming removed 6 bases at V and 4 bases at J, with 7 bases between. CDR3 region: CASSSGYEQYF. CDR3 in DNA: TGTGCCAGCTCCTCAGGGTACGAGCAGTACTTC.

This clone was seen a handful of times. The genes are TRBV9 and TRBJ2-1; 7 bases are a match to TRBD1. The CDR3 has 16 amino acids. Germline V CDR1 and CDR2: SGDLS, YYNGEE. V shed 0 bases, J shed 6 bases, and the junction held 9 bases outside the gene matches. The DNA of the CDR3 is TGTGCCAGCAGCGTAGCATACAGGGGCTTTGGCAATGAGCAGTTCTTC. This gives the protein CASSVAYRGFGNEQFF.

V is TRBV9 and J is TRBJ1-4; 8 bases line up with TRBD1. CDR1 and CDR2 from the germline V gene are SGDLS and YYNGEE. The CDR3 loop spans 15 amino acids. The V segment lost 2 bases and the J segment 2 bases; nucleotides outside the gene matches: 2. CDR3: CASSVQGATNEKLFF. CDR3 DNA: TGTGCCAGCAGCGTGCAGGGGGCGACTAATGAAAAACTGTTTTTT.

The chain joins TRBV18 to TRBJ1-2, with D possibly being TRBD1 (6 bases). Trimming shortened V by 1 base and J by 4 bases, and 13 bases separated the two germline ends. The CDR3 runs 15 residues. Germline-derived CDR1 and CDR2 are KGHSH and LQKENI. The CDR3 DNA reads TGTGCCAGCTCACCACTGGCCGGACAGTCCTATGGCTACACCTTC. It yields the protein CASSPLAGQSYGYTF.

This chain connects TRBV27 to TRBJ2-7, with 9 bases matching TRBD1. Per germline, CDR1 MNHEY and CDR2 SMNVEV (reference sequence). The CDR3 has 15 amino acids. Trimming removed 3 bases from V and 1 base from J; junction bases left unmatched: 4. The chain's CDR3 is CASSFTGGASYEQYF. For the CDR3, the DNA is TGTGCCAGCAGTTTCACAGGGGGCGCGTCCTACGAGCAGTACTTC.

This rearrangement joins TRBV2 to TRBJ1-5; TRBD1 is a possible D gene (6 bases). Germline V gene sequence: CDR1 SNHLY, CDR2 FYNNEI. V dropped 6 bases and J dropped 0 bases, with 18 bases sitting between them. The length of the CDR3 is 17 residues. The CDR3 region is CASSLQGRGVSNQPQHF. The CDR3 DNA reads as TGTGCCAGCAGCCTACAGGGACGTGGGGTTAGCAATCAGCCCCAGCATTTT.